The text below deals with one TCR beta chain. The antigen is unknown. This entry is derived from a study of beta chain features in type 1 diabetes. General observations from the study: Fewer insertions but more deletions were seen at VDJ junctions in type 1 diabetes patients. Sequencing used cDNA, and cells with high TCR expression could therefore be over-represented. Whether TCRB rearrangement is influenced by HLA type went unresolved here. Shorter TCRB CDR3s, moderately but significantly so, marked every one of the four CD4+ subsets in Type 1 diabetes patients.

Germline CDR1 is GTSNPN and CDR2 is SVGIG (reference sequence). This CDR3 is built from 17 residues. J was trimmed by 10 bases and V by 5 bases; bases with no gene match: 21. Investigators reverse transcribed all isolated RNA, so they sequenced expressed TCRB transcripts. Assay used: immunoSEQ multiplex PCR; TCRdb lists only in-frame clones, some missing. The table includes some 290,000 clones, roughly a quarter detected once. Markers CD45RO/CCR7/CD25/CD127/CD95/CD27 served to sort CD4+ naive, central memory, regulatory and stem cell-like memory cells. The TCR originated in a woman aged 25 to 39 with type 1 diabetes. V and J are TRBV30 and TRBJ2-5, with TRBD2 identical over 11 bases. Sequencing input: naive CD4+ T cells from blood. The CDR3: CAWATGTSGAGRVSQYF. DNA for the CDR3: TGTGCCTGGGCCACCGGGACTAGCGGCGCGGGCCGGGTGAGCCAGTACTTC.